This TCR beta chain was obtained from a study of T cells after yellow fever vaccination. Ten or more counts support this clonotype. MiXCR, run by TCRdb on the 5' RACE reads, gives a single entry per CDR3 protein. This sample has a few hundred thousand distinct CDR3 sequences, with approximately 4.5% found just once. The TCR comes from a man between 18 and 29 years old who received the YFV17D yellow fever vaccine. This specimen consisted of PBMCs, obtained 15 days after the yellow fever booster vaccination.

The CDR3 DNA reads as TGCGCCAGCAGCTTGCTGGGTCTTCCCAACACTGAAGCTTTCTTT. It translates to CASSLLGLPNTEAFF. The rearrangement links TRBV5-1 to TRBJ1-1, with D unclear. This CDR3 region has 15 residues. V was clipped by 1 base and J by 2 bases, with 12 bases between them. CDR1 is SGHRS, CDR2 YFSETQ, per germline.